The 30 T cell receptor beta chains reported below all come from one sample, sequenced in a study of cytomegalovirus exposure and HLA in healthy donors. The PCR ran on 60 Vbeta and 13 Jbeta primers. Only in-frame clones appear in the TCRdb table, and some are missing; sequencing was by immunoSEQ multiplex PCR. Seen here are about 110,000 clones, about 70% observed once, and the top ten hold roughly 6%. Sequenced: PBMCs. The receptor source for this set is a woman between 45 and 60 years old in good health and CMV-seropositive.

The V call is TRBV6-6, the J call TRBJ2-5; D perhaps matches TRBD2 (6 bases). The V gene lost 0 bases and the J gene lost 6 bases, with 17 bases spanning the gap. This CDR3 contains 16 residues. Germline-derived CDR1 and CDR2 are MNHNY and SVGAGI (reference sequence). The CDR3 loop is CASSYSRTTRHQTQYF. DNA for the CDR3: TGTGCCAGCAGTTACTCACGGACTACTCGACACCAGACCCAGTACTTC.

This chain connects TRBV4-2 to TRBJ2-2; unclear D gene. The CDR3 has 17 residues. The V end lost 0 bases, the J end lost 7 bases, and 18 bases lay between the germline ends. The germline CDR1 and CDR2 sequences are LGHNA and YNFKEQ. The DNA of the CDR3 is TGTGCCAGCAGCCAAGATAAGGCAGGTGGTTCAGGCGGGGAGCTGTTTTTT. Protein: CASSQDKAGGSGGELFF.

The chain carries TRBV30 and TRBJ1-2, with TRBD1 identical over 7 bases. CDR1 and CDR2 from the germline V gene are GTSNPN and SVGIG (reference sequence). Trimming at V came to 8 bases and at J to 5 bases, leaving 8 bases not matched to a gene. The CDR3 runs to 12 residues. CDR3 sequence (DNA): TGTGCCCTGAGACAGGGCGTTTATGGCTACACCTTC. Its translation is CALRQGVYGYTF.

V is TRBV6-1 and J is TRBJ1-2, with no clear D. Germline CDR1 is MNHNS and CDR2 is SASEGT. This CDR3 has 12 amino acids. The germline V and J ends were trimmed by 7 bases and 3 bases, with 9 bases remaining between them. The chain's CDR3 is CASTDTYYGYTF. CDR3 nucleotides: TGTGCCAGCACCGACACTTACTATGGCTACACCTTC.

Turning to this clone: Sequence at one end of the junction differs from germline and may be a read error. The chain recombines TRBV29-1 with TRBJ2-3; the match to TRBD1 covers 8 bases. The CDR3 spans 12 residues. Looked up from germline, CDR1 is SQVTM and CDR2 is ANQGSEA. This CDR3 is CSLDRGMDTQYF. The CDR3 bases are TGCAGCCTTGACAGGGGAATGGATACGCAGTATTTT.

The genes are TRBV28 and TRBJ2-7; 7 bases align to TRBD2. The trim removed 6 bases at V and 5 bases at J, leaving 7 bases unmatched. The CDR3 contains 13 residues. Germline V gene sequence: CDR1 MDHEN, CDR2 SYDVKM. CDR3 coding DNA: TGTGCCAGCAGCCAAACTAGCGTCCACGAGCAGTACTTC. Its protein is CASSQTSVHEQYF.

The table lists this clone with a few counts. The chain combines TRBV6-6 with TRBJ1-5; possibly TRBD1 for D (5 bases). The V gene's germline CDR1 is MNHNY and CDR2 SVGAGI (reference sequence). Trimming took off 6 bases at V and 3 bases at J, with 12 bases between the two ends. This CDR3 region has 14 residues. CDR3 region: CASRDGGVNQPQHF. In nucleotides, the CDR3 is TGTGCCAGCAGAGACGGGGGAGTCAATCAGCCCCAGCATTTT.

In this sample, this clone turned up a few times. The chain links TRBV10-1 to TRBJ1-2; tentative D call: TRBD1 (6 bases). The germline V and J ends were trimmed by 2 bases and 2 bases, with 15 bases remaining between them. The CDR3 sequence is 16 residues long. Germline V gene lookup returns CDR1 WNHNN and CDR2 SYGVQD (reference sequence). Written as DNA, the CDR3 is TGCGCCAGCAGTGAGGGGGGCGGGGGGGAGAACTATGGCTACACCTTC. Residues: CASSEGGGGENYGYTF.

This chain joins TRBV5-1 and TRBJ2-7, with D perhaps TRBD1 (6 bases). This CDR3 is built from 13 residues. Trimming shortened V by 3 bases and J by 5 bases, and 12 bases separated the two germline ends. The germline V gene has CDR1 SGHRS and CDR2 YFSETQ. This chain's CDR3 is CASSSLQGDEQYF. The CDR3 bases are TGCGCCAGCAGCTCCCTACAGGGCGACGAGCAGTACTTC.

V usage is TRBV9 and J usage is TRBJ1-2; D not resolved. The V gene lost 0 bases and the J gene lost 13 bases, with 16 bases spanning the gap. The CDR3 extends over 13 amino acids. Germline CDR1 is SGDLS and CDR2 is YYNGEE. CDR3 DNA: TGTGCCAGCAGCGTAGATGGAGGGCTTGGGCCCACCTTC. This translates into CASSVDGGLGPTF.

The rearrangement joins TRBV30 to TRBJ1-2, with 9 nucleotides matching TRBD1. The length of the CDR3 is 14 residues. CDR1 and CDR2 (germline): GTSNPN, SVGIG (reference sequence). J lost 5 bases, V lost 1 base, and 5 bases had no gene match. CDR3 sequence: CAWSAGQGNYGYTF. The DNA for the CDR3 is TGTGCCTGGAGTGCGGGACAGGGAAATTATGGCTACACCTTC.

V usage is TRBV7-3 and J usage is TRBJ2-1, with D unresolved. Germline V gene sequence: CDR1 SGHTA, CDR2 FQGTGA. This CDR3 is built from 13 residues. V was pared by 3 bases and J by 2 bases, with 5 bases between. In nucleotides, the CDR3 is TGTGCCAGCAGCTTTAAGCCCTACAATGAGCAGTTCTTC. Translating gives CASSFKPYNEQFF.

This clone occurred a few times. The V and J genes are TRBV18 and TRBJ1-3; D call uncertain. CDR3 length: 12 residues. Germline CDR1 KGHSH, CDR2 LQKENI. Trimming stripped 6 bases from V and 5 bases from J, with 8 bases between. CDR3 bases: TGTGCCAGCTCCCTAGATCGAAACACCATATATTTT. Translating gives CASSLDRNTIYF.

This chain uses TRBV5-1 with TRBJ1-1; 9 nucleotides agree with TRBD1. The CDR3 sequence is 15 residues long. The V gene end was trimmed by 1 base and the J gene end by 7 bases; junction bases not matched to a gene: 8. CDR1 SGHRS and CDR2 YFSETQ come from the germline V gene. The CDR3 loop is CASSLQGTGRFEAFF. The CDR3 DNA follows: TGCGCCAGCAGCTTGCAGGGGACAGGGAGGTTTGAAGCTTTCTTT.

This clone was detected a few times. CDR3 region: CASSPGTGENGNTIYF. In DNA form, the CDR3 reads TGTGCCAGCAGCCCTGGGACAGGCGAAAACGGAAACACCATATATTTT. The chain couples TRBV7-8 to TRBJ1-3, with 8 bases aligning to TRBD1. Germline assignment: CDR1 SGHVS and CDR2 FQNEAQ. V shed 5 bases, J shed 4 bases, and the junction held 10 bases outside the gene matches. The CDR3 runs to 16 residues.

The chain joins TRBV10-3 to TRBJ2-2; no firm D call. Germline CDR1 reads ENHRY; CDR2 reads SYGVKD. This CDR3 comprises 14 residues. Trimming removed 3 bases from V and 6 bases from J, with 11 bases in between. CDR3 loop: CAISDPEMAGELFF. The DNA for the CDR3 is TGTGCCATCAGTGATCCGGAGATGGCCGGGGAGCTGTTTTTT.

V usage is TRBV6-5 and J usage is TRBJ2-5, with a tentative D call TRBD2 (6 bases). The better agreement between TRBJ2-7 and the DNA end casts doubt on the J call. Germline CDR1 is MNHEY and CDR2 is SVGAGI. The CDR3 is 15 residues long. The CDR3 DNA sequence: TGTGCCAGCAGTTCTAGACGGGAGAGCTCCTACGAGCAGTACTTC. This translates into CASSSRRESSYEQYF.

The chain recombines TRBV29-1 with TRBJ2-5, with 7 bases fitting TRBD1. Unmatched junction bases numbered 17, after V lost 5 bases and J lost 5 bases. Germline values: CDR1 SQVTM, CDR2 ANQGSEA. This CDR3 has 16 residues. In DNA, the CDR3 is TGCAGCGTTAAGGCAAGACCGGACAGGTCAAGGGAGACCCAGTACTTC. Amino acid sequence: CSVKARPDRSRETQYF.

The CDR3 DNA is TGTGCCAGCAGCTTAGCCGTAGGACAGTATGCAACTAATGAAAAACTGTTTTTT. Its translation is CASSLAVGQYATNEKLFF. The chain carries TRBV7-9 and TRBJ1-4; the D gene is possibly TRBD1 (6 bases). The CDR3 contains 18 residues. Germline CDR1 is SEHNR and CDR2 is FQNEAQ (reference sequence). Trimming took 0 bases from V and 0 from J, leaving 14 bases between them.

CDR3 residues: CASSLVADTQYF. The CDR3 DNA follows: TGTGCCAGCAGTTTGGTAGCAGATACGCAGTATTTT. The chain recombines TRBV28 with TRBJ2-3; the D is unclear. The CDR3 spans 12 residues. The V and J ends lost 3 bases and 4 bases respectively, with 5 bases between them. The germline CDR1 and CDR2 sequences are MDHEN and SYDVKM.

As regards this clone: The sample carries other DNA sequences with the same CDR3. The chain couples TRBV6-6 to TRBJ2-7; D is possibly TRBD2 (6 bases). V was shortened by 7 bases and J by 0 bases, with 16 bases between the two germline ends. From germline, CDR1 is MNHNY and CDR2 SVGAGI (reference sequence). The CDR3 consists of 15 residues. Here the CDR3 DNA reads TGTGCCAGCAAGAGGACTCGGGACTCCTCCTACGAGCAGTACTTC. Its translation: CASKRTRDSSYEQYF.

The chain employs TRBV7-2 and TRBJ1-5; possible D gene TRBD1, 5 bases. From germline, CDR1 is SGHTA and CDR2 FQGNSA. V shed 5 bases and J shed 1 base, with 9 bases lying between them. This CDR3 has 14 residues. In DNA form, the CDR3 reads TGTGCCAGCAGCCCCCGGGGGAGCAATCAGCCCCAGCATTTT. It translates to CASSPRGSNQPQHF.

This chain's CDR3 is CAWRQGNQARRWEKLFF. The CDR3 coding sequence is TGTGCCTGGAGGCAAGGAAATCAGGCCCGCCGTTGGGAAAAACTGTTTTTT. V usage is TRBV30 and J usage is TRBJ1-4; D call uncertain. The CDR3 runs 17 residues. Germline CDR1 and CDR2: GTSNPN and SVGIG (reference sequence). The V and J ends lost 3 bases and 8 bases respectively, with 25 bases between them.

The chain combines TRBV19 with TRBJ1-4, with D perhaps matching TRBD1 (5 bases). This CDR3 is 16 amino acids long. Per germline, CDR1 LNHDA and CDR2 SQIVND (reference sequence). The V end was cut by 3 bases, the J end by 13 bases, with 24 bases between. CDR3: CASSIHKTELPLGLFF. Here the CDR3 DNA reads TGTGCCAGTAGTATTCATAAGACAGAGCTACCGTTGGGACTGTTTTTT. Using reference TRBV19 and TRBJ1-4 for the parts outside the CDR3, the full variable domain is DGGITQSPKYLFRKEGQNVTLSCEQNLNHDAMYWYRQDPGQGLRLIYYSQIVNDFQKGDIAEGYSVSREKKESFPLTVTSAQKNPTAFYLCASSIHKTELPLGLFFGSGTQLSVL.

The CDR3 region has the DNA TGTGCCAGCAGCCCGGGACAGGGGATTCCCAAAAACATTCAGTACTTC. As protein: CASSPGQGIPKNIQYF. The J gene is TRBJ2-4, the V gene TRBV11-2; 10 positions agree with TRBD1. This CDR3 spans 16 amino acids. J was trimmed by 2 bases and V by 5 bases; bases with no gene match: 6. The germline CDR1 and CDR2 sequences are SGHAT and FQNNGV.

This clone was seen only a few times. The chain is built from TRBV5-1 and TRBJ2-1; D uncertain. Germline V gene data show CDR1 as SGHRS and CDR2 as YFSETQ. CDR3 length: 15 amino acids. The V gene lost 0 bases and the J gene lost 1 base, with 8 bases spanning the gap. CDR3: CASSLDRISYNEQFF. The DNA for the CDR3 is TGCGCCAGCAGCTTGGACAGAATTTCCTACAATGAGCAGTTCTTC.

The chain uses TRBV9 and TRBJ2-3, with a possible D match to TRBD2 (7 bases). This CDR3 comprises 17 residues. Germline CDR1 is SGDLS and CDR2 is YYNGEE. V lost 0 bases and J 1 base, leaving 15 bases between the germline ends. The CDR3 loop reads CASSVEGGAEGTDTQYF. Written as DNA, the CDR3 is TGTGCCAGCAGCGTAGAGGGGGGGGCAGAAGGCACAGATACGCAGTATTTT.

This chain joins TRBV19 and TRBJ2-6; D is perhaps TRBD2 (6 bases). Germline CDR1 reads LNHDA; CDR2 reads SQIVND (reference sequence). The CDR3 spans 19 residues. V dropped 3 bases and J dropped 0 bases, with 18 bases sitting between them. In DNA form, the CDR3 reads TGTGCCAGTAGTATGATTGGGGGGACCCTATACTCTGGGGCCAACGTCCTGACTTTC. Protein sequence: CASSMIGGTLYSGANVLTF.

In this sample, this clone turned up a few times. The J gene is TRBJ1-5, the V gene TRBV18; no reliable D call. Trimming shortened V by 3 bases and J by 4 bases, and 10 bases separated the two germline ends. This CDR3 region has 14 residues. CDR1 and CDR2 from the germline V gene are KGHSH and LQKENI. CDR3 protein: CASSPVGGNQPQHF. The CDR3, as DNA: TGTGCCAGCTCACCGGTTGGAGGAAATCAGCCCCAGCATTTT.

The chain recombines TRBV27 with TRBJ1-2; 9 bases line up with TRBD1. This CDR3 is built from 14 residues. From germline, CDR1 is MNHEY and CDR2 SMNVEV (reference sequence). V was pared by 5 bases and J by 4 bases, with 5 bases of the junction left unmatched. The CDR3 sequence: CASSNRGLGYGYTF. CDR3 sequence (DNA): TGTGCCAGCAGTAACAGGGGGCTGGGCTATGGCTACACCTTC.